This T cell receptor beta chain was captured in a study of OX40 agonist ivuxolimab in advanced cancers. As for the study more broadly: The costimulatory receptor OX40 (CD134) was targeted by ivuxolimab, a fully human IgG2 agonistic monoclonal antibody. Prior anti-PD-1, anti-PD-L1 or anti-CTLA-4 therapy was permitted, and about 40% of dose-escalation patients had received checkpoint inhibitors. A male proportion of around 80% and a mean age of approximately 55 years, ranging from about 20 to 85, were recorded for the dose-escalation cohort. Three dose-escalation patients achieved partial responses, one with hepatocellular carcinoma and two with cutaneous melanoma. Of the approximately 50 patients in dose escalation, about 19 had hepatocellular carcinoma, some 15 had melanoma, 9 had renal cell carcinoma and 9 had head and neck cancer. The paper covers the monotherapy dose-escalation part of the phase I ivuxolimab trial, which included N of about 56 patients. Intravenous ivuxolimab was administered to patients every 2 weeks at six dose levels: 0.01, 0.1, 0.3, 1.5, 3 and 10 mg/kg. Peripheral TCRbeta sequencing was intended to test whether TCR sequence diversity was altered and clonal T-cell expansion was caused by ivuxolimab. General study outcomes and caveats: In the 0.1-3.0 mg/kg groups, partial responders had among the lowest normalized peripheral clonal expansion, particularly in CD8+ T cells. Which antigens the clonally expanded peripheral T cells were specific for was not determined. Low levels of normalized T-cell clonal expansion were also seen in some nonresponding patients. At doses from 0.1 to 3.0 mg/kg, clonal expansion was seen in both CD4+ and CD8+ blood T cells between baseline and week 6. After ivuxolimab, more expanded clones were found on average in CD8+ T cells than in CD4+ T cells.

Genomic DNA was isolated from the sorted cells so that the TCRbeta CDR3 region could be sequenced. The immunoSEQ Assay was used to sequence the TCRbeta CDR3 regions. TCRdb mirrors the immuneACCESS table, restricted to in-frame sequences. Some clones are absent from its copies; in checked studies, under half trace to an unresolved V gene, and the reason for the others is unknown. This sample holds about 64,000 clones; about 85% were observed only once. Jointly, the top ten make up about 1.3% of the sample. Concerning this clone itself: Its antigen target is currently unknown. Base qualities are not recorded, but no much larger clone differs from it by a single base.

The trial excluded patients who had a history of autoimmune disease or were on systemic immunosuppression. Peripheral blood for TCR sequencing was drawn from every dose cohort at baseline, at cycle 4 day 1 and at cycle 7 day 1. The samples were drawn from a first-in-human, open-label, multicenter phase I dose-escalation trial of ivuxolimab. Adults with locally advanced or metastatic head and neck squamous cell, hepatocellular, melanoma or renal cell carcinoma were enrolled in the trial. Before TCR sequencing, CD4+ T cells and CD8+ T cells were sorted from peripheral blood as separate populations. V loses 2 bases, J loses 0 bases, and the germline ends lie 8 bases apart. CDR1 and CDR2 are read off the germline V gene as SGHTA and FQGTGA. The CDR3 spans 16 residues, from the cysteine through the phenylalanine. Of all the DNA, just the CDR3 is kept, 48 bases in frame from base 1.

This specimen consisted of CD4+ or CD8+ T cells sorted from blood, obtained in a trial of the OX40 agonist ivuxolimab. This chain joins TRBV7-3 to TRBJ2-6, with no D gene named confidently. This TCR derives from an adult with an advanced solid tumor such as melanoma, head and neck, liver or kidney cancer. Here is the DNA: TGTGCCAGCAGCTTAGCCGCGAGCTCTGGGGCCAACGTCCTGACTTTC. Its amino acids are CASSLAASSGANVLTF. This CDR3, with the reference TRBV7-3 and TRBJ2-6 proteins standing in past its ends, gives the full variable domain GAGVSQTPSNKVTEKGKYVELRCDPISGHTALYWYRQSLGQGPEFLIYFQGTGAADDSGLPNDRFFAVRPEGSVSTLKIQRTERGDSAVYLCASSLAASSGANVLTFGAGSRLTVL.